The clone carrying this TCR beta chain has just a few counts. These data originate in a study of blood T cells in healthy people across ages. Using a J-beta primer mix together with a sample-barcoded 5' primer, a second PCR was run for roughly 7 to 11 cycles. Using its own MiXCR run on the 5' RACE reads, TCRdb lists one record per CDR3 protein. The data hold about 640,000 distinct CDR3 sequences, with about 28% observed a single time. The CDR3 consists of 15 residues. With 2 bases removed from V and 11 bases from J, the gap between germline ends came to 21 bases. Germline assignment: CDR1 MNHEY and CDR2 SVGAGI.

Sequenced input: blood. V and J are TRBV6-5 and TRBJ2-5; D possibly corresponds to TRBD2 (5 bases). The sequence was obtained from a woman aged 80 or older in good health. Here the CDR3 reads CASSYLDGGYNEQYF. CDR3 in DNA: TGTGCCAGCAGTTACCTGGACGGAGGCTACAATGAGCAGTACTTC.